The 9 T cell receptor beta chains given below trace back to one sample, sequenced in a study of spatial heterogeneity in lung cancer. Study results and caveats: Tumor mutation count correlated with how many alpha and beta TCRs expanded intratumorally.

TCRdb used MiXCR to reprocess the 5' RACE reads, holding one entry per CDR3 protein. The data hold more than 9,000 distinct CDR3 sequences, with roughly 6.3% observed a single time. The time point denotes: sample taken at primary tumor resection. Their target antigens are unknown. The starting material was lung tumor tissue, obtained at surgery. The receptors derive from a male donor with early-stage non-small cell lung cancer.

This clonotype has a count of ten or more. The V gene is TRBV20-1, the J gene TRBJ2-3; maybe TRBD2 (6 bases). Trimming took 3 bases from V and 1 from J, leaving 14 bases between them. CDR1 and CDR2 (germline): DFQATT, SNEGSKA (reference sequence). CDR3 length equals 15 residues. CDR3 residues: CSASPLGLRTDTQYF. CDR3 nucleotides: TGCAGTGCTAGTCCCTTGGGACTTCGCACAGATACGCAGTATTTT.

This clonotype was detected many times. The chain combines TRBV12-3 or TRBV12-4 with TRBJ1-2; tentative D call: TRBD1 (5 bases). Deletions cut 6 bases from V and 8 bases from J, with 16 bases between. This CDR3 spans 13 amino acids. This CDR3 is CASSSLQGGGYTF. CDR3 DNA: TGTGCCAGCAGCTCCCTCCAGGGAGGGGGCTACACCTTC.

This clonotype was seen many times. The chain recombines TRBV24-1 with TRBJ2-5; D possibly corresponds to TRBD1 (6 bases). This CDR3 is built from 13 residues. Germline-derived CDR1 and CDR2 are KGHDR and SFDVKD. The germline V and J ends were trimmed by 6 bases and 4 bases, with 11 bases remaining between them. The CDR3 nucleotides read TGTGCCACCAGTATAACAGGGCGAGAGACCCAGTACTTC. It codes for CATSITGRETQYF.

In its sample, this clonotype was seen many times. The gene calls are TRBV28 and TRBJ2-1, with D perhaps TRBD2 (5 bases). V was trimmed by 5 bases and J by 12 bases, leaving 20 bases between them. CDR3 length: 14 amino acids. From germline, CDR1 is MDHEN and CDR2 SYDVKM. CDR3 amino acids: CASSRANLARRQFF. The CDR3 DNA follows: TGTGCCAGCAGTCGCGCAAACCTAGCCCGTAGGCAGTTCTTC.

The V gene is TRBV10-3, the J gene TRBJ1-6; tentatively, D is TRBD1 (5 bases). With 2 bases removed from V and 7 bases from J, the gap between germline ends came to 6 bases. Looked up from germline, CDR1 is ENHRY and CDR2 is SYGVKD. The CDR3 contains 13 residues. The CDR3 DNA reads TGTGCCATCAGTGAGGGGGGAAATTCACCCCTCCACTTT. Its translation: CAISEGGNSPLHF.

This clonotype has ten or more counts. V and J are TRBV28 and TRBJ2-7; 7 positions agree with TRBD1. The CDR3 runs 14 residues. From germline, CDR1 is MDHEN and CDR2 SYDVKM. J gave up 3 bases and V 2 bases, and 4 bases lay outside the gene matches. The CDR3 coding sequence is TGTGCCAGCAGTTTAGGCAACAGGGGCTACGAGCAGTACGTC. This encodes CASSLGNRGYEQYV.

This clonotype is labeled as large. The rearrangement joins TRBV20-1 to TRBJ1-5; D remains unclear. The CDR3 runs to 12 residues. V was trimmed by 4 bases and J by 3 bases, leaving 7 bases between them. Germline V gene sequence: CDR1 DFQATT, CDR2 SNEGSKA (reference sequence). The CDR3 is CSATPFNQPQHF. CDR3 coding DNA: TGCAGTGCTACGCCGTTCAATCAGCCCCAGCATTTT.

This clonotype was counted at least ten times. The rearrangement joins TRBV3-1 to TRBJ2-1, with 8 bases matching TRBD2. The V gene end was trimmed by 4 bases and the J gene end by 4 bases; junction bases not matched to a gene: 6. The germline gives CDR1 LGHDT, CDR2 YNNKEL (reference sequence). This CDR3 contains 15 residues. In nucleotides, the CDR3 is TGTGCCAGCAGCCGAGCGGGAGTTCTTTACAATGAGCAGTTCTTC. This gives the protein CASSRAGVLYNEQFF.

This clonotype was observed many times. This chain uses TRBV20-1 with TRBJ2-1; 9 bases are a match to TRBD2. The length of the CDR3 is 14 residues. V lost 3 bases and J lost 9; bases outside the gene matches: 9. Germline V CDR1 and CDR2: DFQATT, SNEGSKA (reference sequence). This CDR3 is CSASMAGGLREQFF. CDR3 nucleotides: TGCAGTGCTAGTATGGCGGGGGGGCTTCGTGAGCAGTTCTTC.